The next 2 T cell receptor beta chains were all read from a single sample in a study of T cells in Graves' hyperthyroidism and ophthalmopathy. Amplification of TCR beta CDR3 regions was performed using RNA transcripts as template. A set of HTBI primers served as the primers for a first-round RT-PCR of the TCR CDR3. One entry per CDR3 protein results from TCRdb running MiXCR on the multiplex PCR reads. The sample has approximately 410,000 distinct CDR3 sequences, about 15% seen once. Sequences were obtained from blood. The source of these receptors is a young man with Graves' ophthalmopathy.

This clonotype has a count of ten or more. The rearrangement links TRBV7-9 to TRBJ2-1; 11 positions match TRBD1. J was trimmed by 5 bases and V by 8 bases; bases with no gene match: 8. Germline lookup yields CDR1 SEHNR and CDR2 FQNEAQ (reference sequence). This CDR3 comprises 15 residues. This chain's CDR3 is CASEKPGQGDNEQFF. Written as DNA, the CDR3 is TGTGCCAGCGAAAAGCCGGGACAGGGGGACAATGAGCAGTTCTTC.

Remarks on this clonotype: This may be a read error: a much more frequent sequence differs by one nucleotide. The chain combines TRBV30 with TRBJ1-1, with D hard to call. With 3 bases removed from V and 0 bases from J, the gap between germline ends came to 8 bases. From germline, CDR1 is GTSNPN and CDR2 SVGIG (reference sequence). The CDR3 covers 13 residues. CDR3 residues: CAWRGKLNTEAFF. The CDR3 DNA is TGTGCCTGGAGAGGCAAACTGAACACTGAAGCTTTCTTT.